These 9 T cell receptor beta chains share one sample of origin, sequenced in a study of T cells in Graves' hyperthyroidism and ophthalmopathy (dated by TCRdb to about 2019). The library was prepared using multiplex PCR. TCRdb records Illumina HiSeq 2000 as the sequencer. The TCR beta CDR3 regions were amplified from the RNA transcripts. A first-round RT-PCR of the TCR CDR3 used the HTBI primer set with the Qiagen OneStep RT-PCR kit. TCRdb applied fastp at Q25 and MiXCR to the public reads, then kept only in-frame beta chains. CDR3 protein sequences are deduplicated, and each keeps its most common genes and DNA. A total of 750,000 to 900,000 distinct CDR3 sequences appear in this sample, over 35% of them only once. Roughly 8.3% of the sample is held by the ten biggest clonotypes. The specimen sequenced was blood. All receptors come from a man younger than 35 with Graves' hyperthyroidism.

This clonotype was counted between two and nine times. The chain carries TRBV12-3 or TRBV12-4 and TRBJ1-1; 7 bases agree with TRBD1. CDR3 length equals 16 residues. Losses at the gene ends were 5 bases for V and 7 bases for J; bases not matched to a gene: 16. The CDR3 is CASSPNFNRGIDEAFF. The CDR3 region has the DNA TGTGCCAGCAGTCCTAATTTCAACAGGGGAATTGATGAAGCTTTCTTT.

The rearrangement links TRBV7-2 to TRBJ2-3; D possibly corresponds to TRBD1 (7 bases). The CDR3 is made up of 15 amino acids. Trimming took 5 bases from V and 4 from J, leaving 16 bases between them. CDR1 SGHTA and CDR2 FQGNSA come from the germline V gene. DNA of the CDR3: TGTGCCAGCAGCACCTCAGGGGGGAGAGCAGATACGCAGTATTTT. Translated: CASSTSGGRADTQYF.

The table lists this clonotype with a few counts. V is TRBV6-6 and J is TRBJ1-1, with D uncertain. The V end lost 2 bases, the J end lost 4 bases, and 8 bases lay between the germline ends. The CDR3 contains 13 residues. The germline V gene has CDR1 MNHNY and CDR2 SVGAGI (reference sequence). The CDR3 reads CASSYEGSTEAFF. In nucleotides, the CDR3 is TGTGCCAGCAGTTACGAGGGCTCCACTGAAGCTTTCTTT.

This clonotype was detected ten times or more. The rearrangement uses TRBV29-1 and TRBJ1-5; TRBD1 might be the D (5 bases). Germline lookup yields CDR1 SQVTM and CDR2 ANQGSEA. The CDR3 consists of 12 residues. V was shortened by 7 bases and J by 9 bases, with 16 bases between the two germline ends. CDR3 DNA: TGCAGCGCTGGGGACGGTATCGGGCCCCAGCATTTT. Its protein is CSAGDGIGPQHF. The full variable domain, completed using reference TRBV29-1 and TRBJ1-5, is SAVISQKPSRDICQRGTSLTIQCQVDSQVTMMFWYRQQPGQSLTLIATANQGSEATYESGFVIDKFPISRPNLTFSTLTVSNMSPEDSSIYLCSAGDGIGPQHFGDGTRLSIL.

This clonotype showed up many times. The chain recombines TRBV19 with TRBJ1-5; D uncertain. V was clipped by 3 bases and J by 7 bases, with 10 bases between them. This CDR3 has 13 residues. CDR1 and CDR2 from the germline V gene are LNHDA and SQIVND (reference sequence). The CDR3 loop reads CASSITVLQPQHF. The CDR3 nucleotides are TGTGCCAGTAGTATCACGGTTTTGCAGCCCCAGCATTTT.

The J gene is TRBJ1-2, the V gene TRBV29-1; 8 nucleotides match TRBD1. V lost 8 bases, J lost 6 bases, and 8 bases stayed unmatched. Germline lookup yields CDR1 SQVTM and CDR2 ANQGSEA. The CDR3 contains 12 residues. CDR3 amino acids: CSSDRVLDGYTF. The CDR3 coding sequence is TGCAGCTCGGACAGGGTTCTAGATGGCTACACCTTC.

The chain links TRBV12-3 or TRBV12-4 to TRBJ1-2; TRBD1 matches 12 bases. V lost 6 bases, J lost 7 bases, and 9 bases stayed unmatched. CDR3 length equals 15 residues. This CDR3 reads CASSLTGQGAGGYTF. CDR3 nucleotide sequence: TGTGCCAGCAGCTTGACGGGACAGGGGGCCGGTGGCTACACCTTC.

This chain connects TRBV7-2 to TRBJ2-5; 16 bases are shared with TRBD2. The CDR3 covers 18 residues. The J segment lost 2 bases and the V segment lost 3 bases, leaving 6 bases of the junction unmatched. CDR1 and CDR2 from the germline V gene are SGHTA and FQGNSA. Here the CDR3 reads CASSLGTSGRGGQETQYF. CDR3 sequence (DNA): TGTGCCAGCAGCTTGGGGACTAGCGGGAGGGGGGGGCAAGAGACCCAGTACTTC. Combining the CDR3 with reference TRBV7-2 and TRBJ2-5 gives the whole variable domain GAGVSQSPSNKVTEKGKDVELRCDPISGHTALYWYRQSLGQGLEFLIYFQGNSAPDKSGLPSDRFSAERTGGSVSTLTIQRTQQEDSAVYLCASSLGTSGRGGQETQYFGPGTRLLVL.

The chain recombines TRBV7-9 with TRBJ2-5; D uncertain. The CDR3 sequence is 12 residues long. The V gene's germline CDR1 is SEHNR and CDR2 FQNEAQ (reference sequence). V lost 7 bases and J lost 5, with 11 bases in between. CDR3 nucleotide sequence: TGTGCCAGCACCCAAGATGGGGAGACCCAGTACTTC. It translates to CASTQDGETQYF.